Below, 9 T cell receptor beta chains from the same sample are listed, as sequenced in a study of cytomegalovirus exposure and HLA in healthy donors. Use of 60 Vbeta and 13 Jbeta primers characterized the PCR. Method: immunoSEQ multiplex PCR; TCRdb's copy keeps in-frame clones and lacks some. The sample records some 130,000 clones, around 75% being singletons. Source material: PBMCs. These receptor sequences come from a man under 40 in good health and CMV-seronegative.

The rearrangement links TRBV11-3 to TRBJ2-5, with D possibly being TRBD2 (6 bases). The length of the CDR3 is 14 residues. Germline V gene data show CDR1 as SGHNT and CDR2 as YENEEA. V lost 1 base and J lost 3, with 9 bases in between. The CDR3 sequence: CASSLVGGEETQYF. DNA for the CDR3: TGTGCCAGCAGCTTAGTGGGCGGGGAAGAGACCCAGTACTTC.

The CDR3 sequence: CASSQGTGERETQYF. Here the CDR3 DNA reads TGCGCCAGCAGCCAAGGGACAGGGGAGAGGGAGACCCAGTACTTC. The chain joins TRBV4-1 to TRBJ2-5, with 9 bases identical to TRBD1. With V trimmed by 1 base and J by 5 bases, 5 bases remained unmatched. The CDR3 covers 15 residues. Per germline, CDR1 MGHRA and CDR2 YSYEKL.

The chain joins TRBV5-1 to TRBJ2-7; no clear D gene. The CDR3 is 15 residues long. CDR1 and CDR2 from the germline V gene are SGHRS and YFSETQ. Trimming removed 2 bases from V and 4 bases from J, with 16 bases in between. The CDR3 DNA sequence: TGCGCCAGCAGCTTCGACGGAGCGTCCGCATACGAGCAGTACTTC. Translating it yields CASSFDGASAYEQYF.

The chain is built from TRBV4-2 and TRBJ2-7; 7 bases are shared with TRBD2. The CDR3 runs 16 residues. V lost 1 base and J lost 3; bases outside the gene matches: 9. Germline V gene sequence: CDR1 LGHNA, CDR2 YNFKEQ. The CDR3 DNA sequence: TGTGCCAGCAGCCAAGGAGAGGCGGGGGTAAACTACGAGCAGTACTTC. Translation gives CASSQGEAGVNYEQYF.

Only a few counts were recorded for this clone. This chain connects TRBV11-2 to TRBJ2-1, with 13 bases identical to TRBD2. Germline assignment: CDR1 SGHAT and CDR2 FQNNGV. Trimming took 7 bases from V and 12 from J; bases not matched to a gene: 21. This CDR3 spans 18 amino acids. CDR3 sequence (DNA): TGTGCCAGCACCCGGGTAGGTAAGATGGGACTAGCGGGATCCAGGCAGTTCTTC. It yields the protein CASTRVGKMGLAGSRQFF.

The chain is built from TRBV2 and TRBJ2-7; the match to TRBD1 covers 7 bases. Germline CDR1 reads SNHLY; CDR2 reads FYNNEI. J lost 2 bases, V lost 4 bases, and 5 bases had no gene match. There are 14 residues in the CDR3. The CDR3 protein is CASSVQGLPYEQYF. The CDR3 nucleotides are TGTGCCAGCAGTGTACAGGGGCTACCCTACGAGCAGTACTTC.

The CDR3 is CAISESTGAYEQYF. The CDR3, as DNA: TGTGCCATCAGTGAGTCGACGGGGGCCTACGAGCAGTACTTC. The chain is built from TRBV10-3 and TRBJ2-7; maybe TRBD2 (6 bases). Germline CDR1 is ENHRY and CDR2 is SYGVKD. V was shortened by 0 bases and J by 2 bases, with 8 bases between the two germline ends. CDR3 length: 14 residues.

V gene TRBV11-2 combines with J gene TRBJ2-5; the D gene is possibly TRBD2 (6 bases). The J call is in doubt because the DNA end fits TRBJ2-7 better. The CDR3 runs 12 residues. Germline loops: CDR1 SGHAT, CDR2 FQNNGV. The CDR3 DNA reads as TGTGCCACCCGGGGGACCACCTACGAGCAGTACTTC. Protein: CATRGTTYEQYF.

The genes are TRBV15 and TRBJ2-2; 7 bases line up with TRBD1. Germline CDR1 and CDR2: LNHNV and YYDKDF (reference sequence). There are 14 residues in the CDR3. Trimming at V came to 0 bases and at J to 6 bases, leaving 1 base not matched to a gene. Written as DNA, the CDR3 is TGTGCCACCAGCAGAGATCAGGGGGCCGGGGAGCTGTTTTTT. This gives the protein CATSRDQGAGELFF.